This entry lists 17 T cell receptor beta chains sequenced from one sample in a study of blood T cells in healthy people across ages. Sample-barcoded 5' priming and a J-beta primer mix drove a second PCR of roughly 6 to 12 cycles. MiXCR was run by TCRdb on the 5' RACE reads, yielding one entry per CDR3 protein. Among 650,000 to 700,000 distinct CDR3 sequences listed, approximately 31% were seen once. What was sequenced was blood. Receptors originate from a woman aged 80 or over in good health.

This clonotype was observed at least ten times. One base away lies a much larger clone, so this may be a sequencing read error. The chain employs TRBV7-2 and TRBJ2-3, with TRBD2 matching 12 bases. In germline, CDR1 is SGHTA, CDR2 FQGNSA. The CDR3 extends over 14 amino acids. J lost 5 bases, V lost 5 bases, and 2 bases had no gene match. The CDR3 nucleotides read TGTGCCAGCAGCCAGGGACTAGCGGGAGATACGCAGTATTTT. This sequence encodes CASSQGLAGDTQYF.

A few counts support this clonotype. J is TRBJ1-1 and V is TRBV7-6; 7 nucleotides align to TRBD1. The CDR3 loop spans 12 amino acids. Germline V gene data show CDR1 as SGHVS and CDR2 as FNYEAQ. J lost 10 bases, V lost 3 bases, and 5 bases had no gene match. The CDR3, as DNA: TGTGCCAGCAGCTTGAAGGGGGCGAGAGCTTTCTTT. Translating gives CASSLKGARAFF.

This clonotype was picked up many times. The gene calls are TRBV27 and TRBJ1-2; no reliable D call. Germline V gives CDR1 MNHEY, CDR2 SMNVEV (reference sequence). This CDR3 spans 15 amino acids. V lost 5 bases and J 0 bases, leaving 13 bases between the germline ends. This CDR3 is CASSPGNSPNYGYTF. CDR3 sequence (DNA): TGTGCCAGCAGTCCCGGGAACAGTCCTAACTATGGCTACACCTTC.

In its sample, this clonotype was seen a few times. The chain is built from TRBV11-1 and TRBJ1-1; D unresolved. The CDR3 loop spans 17 amino acids. CDR1 SGHAT and CDR2 FQDESV come from the germline V gene (reference sequence). With 5 bases removed from V and 0 bases from J, the gap between germline ends came to 19 bases. CDR3: CASSPRATDLLNTEAFF. The DNA of the CDR3 is TGTGCCAGCAGCCCTAGGGCAACGGACTTATTGAACACTGAAGCTTTCTTT.

V is TRBV19 and J is TRBJ2-5; 7 nucleotides match TRBD1. Trimming cost V 5 bases and J 4 bases; bases outside gene matches: 10. CDR1 is LNHDA, CDR2 SQIVND, per germline (reference sequence). CDR3 length: 15 amino acids. The CDR3 here is CASSPETGRTETQYF. CDR3 bases: TGTGCCAGTAGTCCCGAGACAGGGCGGACAGAGACCCAGTACTTC.

Remarks on this clonotype: A read error may explain this, as a much larger clone is one base away. The chain combines TRBV28 with TRBJ2-4; the D call may be TRBD1 or TRBD2 (5 bases each). Deletions cut 5 bases from V and 6 bases from J, with 11 bases between. CDR3 length: 13 amino acids. CDR1 MDHEN and CDR2 SYDVKM come from the germline V gene. CDR3 sequence (DNA): TGTGCCAGCAGTAACCGGGGCCGAAACATTCAGTACTTC. This sequence encodes CASSNRGRNIQYF.

V and J are TRBV3-1 and TRBJ1-2; D remains ambiguous. This CDR3 spans 14 amino acids. CDR1 is LGHDT and CDR2 is YNNKEL in the germline V gene (reference sequence). V was pared by 0 bases and J by 8 bases, with 13 bases between. CDR3 DNA: TGTGCCAGCAGCCAAGAACACCTTATGGAGGGCTACACCTTC. This sequence encodes CASSQEHLMEGYTF.

This clonotype came up many times. The chain combines TRBV5-6 with TRBJ1-5, with 10 bases lining up with TRBD1. J was trimmed by 3 bases and V by 4 bases; bases with no gene match: 10. This CDR3 is 17 amino acids long. CDR1 SGHDT and CDR2 YYEEEE come from the germline V gene. In nucleotides, the CDR3 is TGTGCCAGCAGCCACGGACAGGGGGGGGTCAACAATCAGCCCCAGCATTTT. It translates to CASSHGQGGVNNQPQHF.

This clonotype was recorded only once. This chain uses TRBV20-1 with TRBJ2-5; 8 nucleotides align to TRBD2. CDR1 is DFQATT, CDR2 SNEGSKA, per germline (reference sequence). The V segment lost 3 bases and the J segment 2 bases; nucleotides outside the gene matches: 8. The CDR3 covers 15 residues. DNA of the CDR3: TGCAGTGCTAGTGCCCGGGGGGGCTTTCAAGAGACCCAGTACTTC. Residues: CSASARGGFQETQYF.

This clonotype was detected ten times or more. This sequence joins TRBV3-1 and TRBJ2-7; 12 positions match TRBD2. Trimming at V came to 4 bases and at J to 2 bases, leaving 3 bases not matched to a gene. Germline V gives CDR1 LGHDT, CDR2 YNNKEL (reference sequence). This CDR3 comprises 15 residues. The CDR3 sequence: CASSRTSGDTYEQYF. In nucleotides, the CDR3 is TGTGCCAGCAGCCGGACTAGCGGGGATACCTACGAGCAGTACTTC.

The chain links TRBV20-1 to TRBJ1-3; D not resolved. The CDR3 length is 15 residues. The V end lost 0 bases, the J end lost 0 bases, and 9 bases lay between the germline ends. CDR1 is DFQATT and CDR2 is SNEGSKA in the germline V gene (reference sequence). The CDR3 loop reads CSARDGEFSGNTIYF. DNA for the CDR3: TGCAGTGCTAGAGATGGGGAGTTCTCTGGAAACACCATATATTTT.

This clonotype showed up many times. The V gene is TRBV28, the J gene TRBJ1-2; tentatively, D is TRBD1 (6 bases). The CDR3 extends over 14 amino acids. The ends were cut back, 7 bases at V and 3 bases at J, with 15 bases in the middle. Germline V gives CDR1 MDHEN, CDR2 SYDVKM. The chain's CDR3 is CASTLGGTHYGYTF. In DNA, the CDR3 is TGTGCCAGCACCCTAGGGGGGACACACTATGGCTACACCTTC.

Turning to this clonotype: This may come from a read error, since a much larger clone is one base off. The rearrangement joins TRBV28 to TRBJ1-5; D perhaps matches TRBD1 (6 bases). The CDR3 has 14 amino acids. Looked up from germline, CDR1 is MDHEN and CDR2 is SYDVKM. For the CDR3, the DNA is TGTGCCAACAGTTACCCTGGACAGATTCAGCCCCAGCATTTT. This sequence encodes CANSYPGQIQPQHF.

With respect to this clonotype: Just one base apart from a much larger clone, this may be a read error. CDR3 coding DNA: TGTGCCAGCAGGTTACTAGGACAGGGTGGTGGCTACACCTTC. Amino acids: CASRLLGQGGGYTF. The gene calls are TRBV12-3 or TRBV12-4 and TRBJ1-2, with 8 bases fitting TRBD1. The CDR3 spans 14 residues. The J segment lost 7 bases and the V segment lost 6 bases, leaving 10 bases of the junction unmatched.

This clonotype was observed a handful of times. The rearrangement links TRBV14 to TRBJ1-1; D not certain. This CDR3 spans 12 amino acids. Trimming removed 0 bases from V and 11 bases from J, with 10 bases in between. Germline loops: CDR1 SGHDN, CDR2 FVKESK. The CDR3 nucleotides read TGTGCCAGCAGCCAAGACGCGGGCTGGGCTTTCTTT. This sequence encodes CASSQDAGWAFF.

The sample holds many counts of this clonotype. The genes are TRBV5-6 and TRBJ2-7, with a tentative D call TRBD1 (5 bases). Per germline, CDR1 SGHDT and CDR2 YYEEEE. CDR3 length equals 11 residues. Trimming took 3 bases from V and 6 from J, leaving 7 bases between them. As DNA, the CDR3 is TGTGCCAGCAGCTCAAGGGGCGAGCAGTACTTC. Translation: CASSSRGEQYF.

In DNA, the CDR3 is TGTGCCAGCAGCTTAGGTGGCCTGCCCCAGCATTTT. It specifies CASSLGGLPQHF. The V gene is TRBV7-9, the J gene TRBJ1-5; the D is unclear. Germline lookup yields CDR1 SEHNR and CDR2 FQNEAQ (reference sequence). V gave up 1 base and J gave up 9 bases, with 7 bases separating them. The CDR3 contains 12 residues.